These T cell receptor beta chains were read from a single sample in a study of metastatic and nonmetastatic thyroid tumors. TCRdb re-analyzed the PCR reads using MiXCR. The sample shows about 16,000 clones, 33% of them seen only once. Sequencing input: tumor tissue. These receptors were collected from a male donor with papillary thyroid cancer or a benign thyroid nodule (not recorded which). Some clones in this sample may be carry-over from other donors' samples. CDR3s include the opening cysteine and the closing phenylalanine or tryptophan. The D gene is left open where the match is weak. The size entry is marked missing in some rows and otherwise reads once, few, many or a size class.

clone_size j_call v_call d_call cdr3_nt cdr3_aa
- TRBJ2-5 TRBV7-2 TRBD1 TGTGCCAGCAGCTTATCGAGACAGGGAATACAAGAGACCCAGTACTTC CASSLSRQGIQETQYF
- TRBJ1-6 TRBV6-8 - TGTGCCATCCGTCCCCTGCGAGGACATCATTCACCCCTCCACTTT CAIRPLRGHHSPLHF
medium-sized TRBJ1-1 TRBV9 - TGTGCCAGCAGCTTAGGTGGGGTTACTGAAGCTTTCTTT CASSLGGVTEAFF
- TRBJ1-2 TRBV18 - TGTGCCAGCTCCAACGGGGGGCCGGAGGGCTACACCTTC CASSNGGPEGYTF
many TRBJ2-1 TRBV20-1 TRBD2 TGCAGTGCAGGAGGGACTACCCTCGGGGTAAATGAGCAGTTCTTC CSAGGTTLGVNEQFF
many TRBJ1-4 TRBV20-1 - TGCAGTGCCTCTACCCTACAGGGATTGGGATTTAGTGAAAAACTGTTTTTT CSASTLQGLGFSEKLFF
few TRBJ2-1 TRBV3-1 - TGTGCCAGCAGCCAACACCCCTCGGAGCAGTTCTTC CASSQHPSEQFF
many TRBJ2-1 TRBV6-1 - TGTGCCAGCAGTGAATTACAGGGCTCCTACAATGAGCAGTTCTTC CASSELQGSYNEQFF
- TRBJ2-3 TRBV19 - TGTGCCCGTAAGGTCGGAGCGTTTAGCACAGATACGCAGTATTTT CARKVGAFSTDTQYF
- TRBJ2-3 TRBV5-1 - TGCGCCAGCAGCTTGCGAGGGGGTGTAGGCACAGATACGCAGTATTTT CASSLRGGVGTDTQYF
medium-sized TRBJ2-1 TRBV5-1 - TGCGCCAGCAGCTTAGGGCCAACGGCCAATGAGCAGTTCTTC CASSLGPTANEQFF
- TRBJ1-5 TRBV11-2 - TGTGCCAGCAGCTTGGGAGTCAATCAGCCCCAGCATTTT CASSLGVNQPQHF
- TRBJ1-3 TRBV5-1 TRBD1 TGCGCCAGCAGCTTTCGACAGGGGGGAAACTCTGGAAACACCATATATTTT CASSFRQGGNSGNTIYF
medium-sized TRBJ1-3 TRBV2 - TGTGCCAGCAGCCAAAAAGGGCGACGGGGAACTGGAAACACCATATATTTT CASSQKGRRGTGNTIYF
- TRBJ2-1 TRBV7-9 - TGTGCCAGCAGAAGGGACAATGAGCAGTTCTTC CASRRDNEQFF
many TRBJ1-6 TRBV5-5 - TGTGCCAGCAGCCCCATGAGGACGGAAAATTCACCCCTCCACTTT CASSPMRTENSPLHF
- TRBJ1-6 TRBV12-3/TRBV12-4 - TGTGCCACCGAAGGGGAGGGGTTGAATAATTCACCCCTCCACTTT CATEGEGLNNSPLHF
- TRBJ1-1 TRBV5-1 - TGCGCCAGCAGCATCGAACCTAACACTGAAGCTTTCTTT CASSIEPNTEAFF
medium-sized TRBJ2-1 TRBV5-1 - TGCGCCAGCAGTCCTTTGGTCGAATCGGACAATGAGCAGTTCTTC CASSPLVESDNEQFF
medium-sized TRBJ1-2 TRBV28 TRBD1 TGTGCCAGCCGAAAACAGGGGCCATATGGCTACACCTTC CASRKQGPYGYTF
- TRBJ2-1 TRBV11-3 - TGTGCCAGCAGCTTCCGTCAGTACAATGAGCAGTTCTTC CASSFRQYNEQFF
- TRBJ2-7 TRBV12-3/TRBV12-4 - TGTGCCAGCAGTTTGGGCAGGGTCACCTACGAGCAGTACTTC CASSLGRVTYEQYF
many TRBJ2-1 TRBV7-7 TRBD1 TGTGCTAGCAGCTCCGGGACAGGGAATGAGCAGTTCTTC CASSSGTGNEQFF
- TRBJ2-1 TRBV5-1 TRBD2 TGCGCCAGCAGCTCGGGACTAGCGGGGGGCCTACCCTACAATGAGCAGTTCTTC CASSSGLAGGLPYNEQFF
large TRBJ2-7 TRBV7-8 TRBD1 TGTGCCAGCAGCTTAGTTGAGTGGGGGACAGGGCTGAACGAGCAGTACTTC CASSLVEWGTGLNEQYF